Listed here is a single T cell receptor beta chain. Its antigen has not been determined. One base away there is no much larger clone; base qualities are not given. The germline V gene (reference sequence) supplies CDR1 LNHDA and CDR2 SQIVND. The germline V and J ends show losses of 6 bases and 1 base respectively, and no gene match explains 3 bases of the junction. CDR3 length: 14 amino acids, cysteine to phenylalanine. Only the CDR3 part of the read is kept: 42 bases, read in frame from the first base. This entry comes from a study of blood T cell repertoires in COVID-19 (dated by TCRdb to about 2020). With regard to the full study: The collaborator samples originated in the United States, Italy and Spain and spanned the acute and convalescent phases of COVID-19. The prospective study material was composed of cDNA or gDNA derived from T cells, B-cell-depleted T cells, or PBMCs. Subjects who had been exposed to COVID-19, were actively infected with it, or had recovered from it provided the deeply sampled blood TCRbeta repertoires that made up the dataset. The repertoires were released in a freely available public database meant as a resource for research on the immune response to SARS-CoV-2. Samples were obtained from the ongoing ImmuneRACE study (first 160 participants) and from 1,200 or so subjects provided by 6 global collaborators. Sample metadata almost always included a de-identified subject ID, COVID-19 status, age in years and sex. Where HLA class I and class II types were available, the types were taken from metadata supplied by the sample provider, not from assay-based typing. General conclusions and limits of the study: Clinical and demographic metadata were provided uncurated, with the amount varying by source and participant.

Each collaborating institution followed its own protocols to collect whole blood in K2EDTA tubes. For TCRbeta analysis, collaborator samples were shipped as frozen whole blood, as isolated PBMCs, or as DNA extracted from either sample type. TCRbeta CDR3 regions were amplified from genomic DNA using the immunoSEQ Assay, a bias-controlled multiplex PCR. In the original analysis: Within the assay, amplification of reference gene primers was used to estimate how many nucleated cells each sample contained. To quantify the absolute abundance of each unique TCRbeta CDR3 rearrangement, sequence reads were collapsed and filtered. For each sample, productive Simpson clonality was calculated by taking the square root of Simpson's diversity index across productive rearrangements. TCRdb re-hosts the immuneACCESS table, in-frame sequences only. Its copies lack some clones; in the studies checked, an unresolved V gene accounts for under half of them, and the cause for the rest is not known. That table is the source of V, J and clone size, and D and trimming were worked out from the DNA. This sample gives about 140,000 clones in total; roughly 79% of them show up just once. The ten largest make up just under 2% of the sample.

The receptor comes from a woman aged 55-69 years with acute or convalescent COVID-19. The sequencing input was peripheral blood. Recombination linked TRBV19 to TRBJ2-3; 8 bases in the junction line up with TRBD1. The DNA sequence is TGTGCCAGTAGGACAGGGGTTCGCACAGATACGCAGTATTTT. It encodes CASRTGVRTDTQYF.